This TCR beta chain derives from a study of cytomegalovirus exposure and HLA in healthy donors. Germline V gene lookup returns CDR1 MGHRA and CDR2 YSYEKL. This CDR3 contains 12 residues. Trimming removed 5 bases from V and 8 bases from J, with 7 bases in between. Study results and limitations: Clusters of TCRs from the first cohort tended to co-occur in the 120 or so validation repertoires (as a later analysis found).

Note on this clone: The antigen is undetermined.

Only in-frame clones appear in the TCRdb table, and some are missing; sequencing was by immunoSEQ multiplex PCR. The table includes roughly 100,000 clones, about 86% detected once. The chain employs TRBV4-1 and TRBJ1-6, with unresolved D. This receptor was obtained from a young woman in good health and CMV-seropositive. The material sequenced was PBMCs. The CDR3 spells CASSEIHSPLHF. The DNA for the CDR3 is TGCGCCAGCAGCGAGATACATTCACCCCTCCACTTT.